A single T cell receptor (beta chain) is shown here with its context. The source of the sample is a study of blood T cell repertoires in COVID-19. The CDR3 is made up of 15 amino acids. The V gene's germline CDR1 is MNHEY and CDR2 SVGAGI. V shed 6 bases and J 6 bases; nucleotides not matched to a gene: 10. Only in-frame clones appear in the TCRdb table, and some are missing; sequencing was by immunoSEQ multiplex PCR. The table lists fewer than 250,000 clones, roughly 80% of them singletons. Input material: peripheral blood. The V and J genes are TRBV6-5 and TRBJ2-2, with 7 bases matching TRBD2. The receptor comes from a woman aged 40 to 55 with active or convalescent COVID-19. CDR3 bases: TGTGCCAGCAGCTCCTCGGGGGGACGGGCCGGGGAGCTGTTTTTT. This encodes CASSSSGGRAGELFF.